This T cell receptor beta chain was recovered during a study of cytomegalovirus exposure and HLA in healthy donors. Broader study findings: Specificity for CMV antigens was confirmed in vitro for a few of the CMV-associated chains. The authors enumerated over 150 TCR beta chains as linked to cytomegalovirus.

To note about this clone: Its specificity is not known.

Repertoires were generated with immunoSEQ multiplex PCR, while TCRdb's copy carries only in-frame clones and drops some. The sample holds nearly 200,000 clones; about 79% are singletons and the top ten take roughly an eighth. The CDR3 is made up of 15 amino acids. The ends lost 1 base at V and 1 base at J; junction bases unmatched: 3. Germline CDR1 reads SGHRS; CDR2 reads YFSETQ. This chain joins TRBV5-1 and TRBJ2-3; 7 nucleotides agree with TRBD2. Material: PBMCs. The source of this sequence is a woman aged 25 to 45 in good health and CMV-seropositive. In DNA, the CDR3 is TGCGCCAGCAGCTTGCCGGGAGGACGCACAGATACGCAGTATTTT. Its protein is CASSLPGGRTDTQYF. The complete variable domain, with remaining parts taken from reference TRBV5-1 and TRBJ2-3, reads KAGVTQTPRYLIKTRGQQVTLSCSPISGHRSVSWYQQTPGQGLQFLFEYFSETQRNKGNFPGRFSGRQFSNSRSEMNVSTLELGDSALYLCASSLPGGRTDTQYFGPGTRLTVL.